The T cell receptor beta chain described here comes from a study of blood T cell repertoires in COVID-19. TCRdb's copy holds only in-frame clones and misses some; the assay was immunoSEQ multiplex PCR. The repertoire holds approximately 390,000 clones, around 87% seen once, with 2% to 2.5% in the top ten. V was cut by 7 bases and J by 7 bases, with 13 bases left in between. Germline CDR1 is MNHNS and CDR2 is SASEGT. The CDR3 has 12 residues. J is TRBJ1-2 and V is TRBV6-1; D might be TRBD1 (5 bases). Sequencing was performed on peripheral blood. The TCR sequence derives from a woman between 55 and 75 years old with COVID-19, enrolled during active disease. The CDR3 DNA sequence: TGTGCCAGCAAGATGGACATTCCTGGCTACACCTTC. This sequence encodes CASKMDIPGYTF.